These T cell receptor beta chains were read from a single sample in a study of shared clonotypes between healthy human individuals. Libraries were prepared by immunoSEQ multiplex PCR; TCRdb keeps only in-frame clonotypes and omits some of them. The sample includes about 680,000 clones, less than 85% of them seen just once. Sample: memory CD4+ T cells sorted from blood. These TCRs come from a woman in her twenties or thirties in good health. CDR3s include the opening cysteine and the closing phenylalanine or tryptophan. D genes are given only for firm matches. Some rows mark clone size as missing; the rest say once, few, many or name a class of expanded clone.

>.|TRBV11-3|TRBJ1-3|.|14
CASSDTHSGNTIYF
TGTGCCAGCTCGGACACTCACTCTGGAAACACCATATATTTT
>.|TRBV2|TRBJ1-2|.|15
CASTEVGGAGYGYTF
TGTGCCAGCACCGAGGTGGGGGGCGCTGGCTATGGCTACACCTTC
>.|TRBV29-1|TRBJ2-5|.|12
CSVEGGGRAQYF
TGCAGCGTTGAAGGGGGTGGGCGGGCCCAGTACTTC
>many|TRBV7-2|TRBJ2-1|TRBD2|15
CASSFRTSGIAEQFF
TGTGCCAGCAGCTTCAGGACTAGCGGGATCGCTGAGCAGTTCTTC
>.|TRBV6-6|TRBJ2-5|TRBD2|16
CASSTGTSGFQETQYF
TGTGCCAGCAGTACCGGGACTAGCGGGTTTCAAGAGACCCAGTACTTC
>.|TRBV5-6|TRBJ2-1|.|17
CASSSTKGESSYNEQFF
TGTGCCAGCAGCTCCACCAAAGGTGAGAGCTCCTACAATGAGCAGTTCTTC
>once|TRBV29-1|TRBJ2-2|.|12
CSAGQRAGELFF
TGCAGCGCAGGGCAGAGGGCCGGGGAGCTGTTTTTT
>.|TRBV2|TRBJ2-1|.|14
CASSRHISYNEQFF
TGTGCCAGCAGTAGACATATATCCTACAATGAGCAGTTCTTC
>.|TRBV30|TRBJ2-5|TRBD2|14
CAWSQKAGGETQYF
TGTGCCTGGAGTCAAAAAGCGGGAGGAGAGACCCAGTACTTC
>.|TRBV6-5|TRBJ2-7|.|14
CASSPGLAFSEQYF
TGTGCCAGCAGTCCGGGACTCGCCTTTTCCGAGCAGTACTTC
>.|TRBV9|TRBJ2-7|.|15
CASSVGGPYSYEQYF
TGTGCCAGCAGCGTAGGGGGCCCGTACTCCTACGAGCAGTACTTC
>.|TRBV19|TRBJ2-7|TRBD1|13
CASSRQGVGEQYF
TGTGCCAGTAGTCGACAGGGAGTGGGCGAGCAGTACTTC
>.|TRBV7-9|TRBJ2-7|.|14
CASSLGWRNYEQYF
TGTGCCAGCAGCTTAGGTTGGCGGAACTACGAGCAGTACTTC
>few|TRBV19|TRBJ2-3|.|13
CASSIDGRDTQYF
TGTGCCAGTAGTATAGATGGCCGAGATACGCAGTATTTT
>.|TRBV7-7|TRBJ2-5|.|14
CASSFAGAGETQYF
TGTGCCAGCAGCTTCGCGGGGGCCGGGGAGACCCAGTACTTC
>.|TRBV5-1|TRBJ2-2|.|12
CASSLEGGELFF
TGCGCCAGCAGCTTGGAGGGCGGGGAGCTGTTTTTT
>.|TRBV7-2|TRBJ1-2|TRBD1|16
CASRPPRRGPNYGYTF
TGTGCCAGCAGACCACCCCGAAGGGGGCCCAACTATGGCTACACCTTC
>.|TRBV28|TRBJ1-5|.|13
CASSRLGRRPQHF
TGTGCCAGCAGCAGACTAGGGAGGCGGCCCCAGCATTTT
>many|TRBV10-1|TRBJ1-1|.|14
CASSESFSNTEAFF
TGCGCCAGCAGTGAGTCGTTCTCGAACACTGAAGCTTTCTTT
>.|TRBV2|TRBJ2-3|.|15
CASSGYRLVTDTQYF
TGTGCCAGCAGCGGATATCGACTAGTCACAGATACGCAGTATTTT
>.|TRBV5-1|TRBJ2-5|TRBD1|15
CASRSTGTGGETQYF
TGCGCCAGCCGATCCACCGGGACAGGGGGAGAGACCCAGTACTTC
>.|TRBV2|TRBJ2-5|TRBD2|15
CASSEDSGRRETQYF
TGTGCCAGCAGTGAAGATAGCGGGAGGAGGGAGACCCAGTACTTC